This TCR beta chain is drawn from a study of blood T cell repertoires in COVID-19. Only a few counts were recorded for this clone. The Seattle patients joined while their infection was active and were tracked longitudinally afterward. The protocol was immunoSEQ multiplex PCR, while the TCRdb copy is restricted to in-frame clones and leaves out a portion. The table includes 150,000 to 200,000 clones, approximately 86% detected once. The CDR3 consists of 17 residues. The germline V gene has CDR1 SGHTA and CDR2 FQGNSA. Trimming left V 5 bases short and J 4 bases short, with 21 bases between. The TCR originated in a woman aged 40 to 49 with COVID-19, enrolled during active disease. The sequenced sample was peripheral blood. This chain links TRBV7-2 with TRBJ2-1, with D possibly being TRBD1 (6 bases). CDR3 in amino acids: CASSPTGTSSLYNEQFF. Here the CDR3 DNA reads TGTGCCAGCAGCCCAACCGGGACAAGTTCCCTTTACAATGAGCAGTTCTTC. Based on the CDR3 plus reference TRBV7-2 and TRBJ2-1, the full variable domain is GAGVSQSPSNKVTEKGKDVELRCDPISGHTALYWYRQSLGQGLEFLIYFQGNSAPDKSGLPSDRFSAERTGGSVSTLTIQRTQQEDSAVYLCASSPTGTSSLYNEQFFGPGTRLTVL.